The 19 T cell receptor beta chains below were found in one sample sequenced in a study of regulatory T cells in long-lasting Graves disease. Through Arm-PCR of CDR3 regions and iRepertoire HTBI primers, TCR beta libraries were built. TCRdb independently ran MiXCR on the multiplex PCR reads; one entry per CDR3 protein. The sample holds almost 350,000 distinct CDR3 sequences; around 20% are singletons and the top ten take 29%. Specified time point: persistent/refractory GD, antithyroid drugs over 5 years with positive TRAb. PBMCs were the source of the RNA used for TCR sequencing. Sequencing used peripheral blood mononuclear cells (PBMCs), obtained when the disease was refractory, from a patient treated with antithyroid drugs. These TCRs come from a female donor with Graves disease.

The CDR3 loop reads CSASLAGVTDTQYF. The CDR3, as DNA: TGCAGTGCTTCACTAGCGGGAGTCACAGATACGCAGTATTTT. The chain joins TRBV20-1 to TRBJ2-3, with 11 bases fitting TRBD2. The V and J ends lost 5 bases and 2 bases, in that order; junction bases with no gene match: 3. Germline assignment: CDR1 DFQATT and CDR2 SNEGSKA (reference sequence). The CDR3 extends over 14 amino acids.

Many counts were recorded for this clonotype. The V call is TRBV12-3 or TRBV12-4, the J call TRBJ1-4; no definite D call. CDR3 length equals 14 residues. Trimming cost V 3 bases and J 4 bases, with 9 bases left between them. CDR3 DNA sequence: TGTGCCAGCAGTTTGGAAAGCCTTAATGAAAAACTGTTTTTT. This sequence encodes CASSLESLNEKLFF.

This clonotype was observed a few times. The chain joins TRBV20-1 to TRBJ2-2; 8 nucleotides agree with TRBD1. V lost 5 bases, J lost 4 bases, and 9 bases stayed unmatched. Germline assignment: CDR1 DFQATT and CDR2 SNEGSKA (reference sequence). The CDR3 spans 15 residues. As DNA, the CDR3 is TGCAGTGCTGCTCACCAGGGGGCCCTCACCGGGGAGCTGTTTTTT. Translation gives CSAAHQGALTGELFF.

This clonotype was counted ten times or more. The J gene is TRBJ1-1, the V gene TRBV7-3, with D perhaps TRBD1 (5 bases). The CDR3 has 14 residues. The germline CDR1 and CDR2 sequences are SGHTA and FQGTGA. The V and J ends lost 4 bases and 3 bases respectively, with 12 bases between them. Here the CDR3 DNA reads TGTGCCAGCAGCTCAGGGCCCGGCGACACTGAAGCTTTCTTT. It is translated as CASSSGPGDTEAFF.

This rearrangement joins TRBV30 to TRBJ2-7; D is possibly TRBD1 (5 bases). Germline CDR1 reads GTSNPN; CDR2 reads SVGIG (reference sequence). This CDR3 is 13 amino acids long. V lost 2 bases and J lost 9, with 17 bases in between. CDR3 region: CAWSPQSSRVQYF. CDR3 in DNA: TGTGCCTGGAGTCCTCAAAGCTCCAGGGTGCAGTACTTC.

In this sample, this clonotype turned up many times. V is TRBV11-2 and J is TRBJ1-2, with 7 bases matching TRBD1. The CDR3 is 13 residues long. Per germline, CDR1 SGHAT and CDR2 FQNNGV. The ends lost 5 bases at V and 7 bases at J; junction bases unmatched: 7. CDR3 nucleotides: TGTGCCAGCAGCCGACAGGGTTCTCGTGGCTACACCTTC. This codes for CASSRQGSRGYTF.

This clonotype was counted a few times. The chain has TRBV20-1 and TRBJ1-1; D possibly corresponds to TRBD1 (6 bases). Germline CDR1 reads DFQATT; CDR2 reads SNEGSKA (reference sequence). This CDR3 is built from 13 residues. V lost 3 bases to trimming and J lost 5 bases, with 13 bases between them. As DNA, the CDR3 is TGCAGTGCTAGGTGGGAGAGGGGGACTGAAGCTTTCTTT. This translates into CSARWERGTEAFF.

The chain links TRBV6-2 or TRBV6-3 to TRBJ2-3; D is uncertain. The CDR3 runs 15 residues. The V gene's germline CDR1 is MNHEY and CDR2 SVGEGT. V was cut by 10 bases and J by 0 bases, with 17 bases left in between. The chain's CDR3 is CATKRTPSSTDTQYF. CDR3 sequence (DNA): TGTGCCACCAAGCGAACTCCTTCCAGCACAGATACGCAGTATTTT.

The chain joins TRBV2 to TRBJ2-2; D assignment may be TRBD1 or TRBD2 (5 bases each). The CDR3 spans 13 residues. The germline gives CDR1 SNHLY, CDR2 FYNNEI. V was pared by 0 bases and J by 7 bases, with 6 bases between. CDR3 residues: CASSEAGVGELFF. The CDR3 DNA sequence: TGTGCCAGCAGTGAAGCGGGGGTCGGGGAGCTGTTTTTT.

In this sample, this clonotype turned up a few times. The chain carries TRBV12-3 or TRBV12-4 and TRBJ2-7, with 9 bases lining up with TRBD1. This CDR3 comprises 14 residues. Trimming cost V 5 bases and J 4 bases; bases outside gene matches: 6. DNA of the CDR3: TGTGCCAGCAGTGCTGGGACAGGGATGTACGAGCAGTACTTC. It codes for CASSAGTGMYEQYF.

J is TRBJ2-5 and V is TRBV7-9; unclear D gene. V was trimmed by 3 bases and J by 2 bases, leaving 7 bases between them. CDR3 length: 13 amino acids. Looked up from germline, CDR1 is SEHNR and CDR2 is FQNEAQ (reference sequence). The CDR3 loop is CASSLTIQETQYF. The CDR3 region has the DNA TGTGCCAGCAGCTTGACAATTCAAGAGACCCAGTACTTC.

This clonotype was picked up many times. The V call is TRBV12-3 or TRBV12-4, the J call TRBJ2-5; the D gene is possibly TRBD2 (5 bases). V was cut by 1 base and J by 7 bases, with 10 bases left in between. This CDR3 spans 13 amino acids. The CDR3: CASSLGPRGTQYF. CDR3 in DNA: TGTGCCAGCAGTTTAGGGCCTCGGGGGACCCAGTACTTC.

This clonotype has more than one count but fewer than ten. The V and J genes are TRBV5-6 and TRBJ2-7; 8 bases line up with TRBD2. Germline V gene lookup returns CDR1 SGHDT and CDR2 YYEEEE. Trimming at V came to 4 bases and at J to 0 bases, leaving 9 bases not matched to a gene. This CDR3 is built from 16 residues. The CDR3 region has the DNA TGTGCCAGCAGCCCGGCTACACTAGCGGTCTCCTACGAGCAGTACTTC. This encodes CASSPATLAVSYEQYF.

This clonotype appeared many times. The chain uses TRBV2 and TRBJ1-6; D may be TRBD1 (6 bases). Germline V CDR1 and CDR2: SNHLY, FYNNEI. The CDR3 runs 14 residues. V was trimmed by 6 bases and J by 9 bases, leaving 15 bases between them. The CDR3 spells CASSRTVQSSPLHF. In DNA, the CDR3 is TGTGCCAGCAGCAGGACAGTCCAGAGTTCACCCCTCCACTTT. Based on the CDR3 plus reference TRBV2 and TRBJ1-6, the full variable domain is EPEVTQTPSHQVTQMGQEVILRCVPISNHLYFYWYRQILGQKVEFLVSFYNNEISEKSEIFDDQFSVERPDGSNFTLKIRSTKLEDSAMYFCASSRTVQSSPLHFGNGTRLTVT.

This clonotype was found a few times. This sequence joins TRBV28 and TRBJ2-7; 9 bases match TRBD2. Looked up from germline, CDR1 is MDHEN and CDR2 is SYDVKM. V gave up 7 bases and J gave up 5 bases; unmatched junction bases: 6. The CDR3 length is 13 residues. The CDR3, as DNA: TGTGCCAGCACCCCGGGACTAGCACACGAGCAGTACTTC. Protein: CASTPGLAHEQYF.

This clonotype was counted at least ten times. The CDR3 loop is CASSHLRGRSSGANVLTF. DNA of the CDR3: TGTGCCAGCAGTCACCTCCGGGGGCGCAGCTCTGGGGCCAACGTCCTGACTTTC. The rearrangement joins TRBV28 to TRBJ2-6; TRBD1 or TRBD2 may be the D gene (6 bases each). The V gene's germline CDR1 is MDHEN and CDR2 SYDVKM. This CDR3 contains 18 residues. Deletions cut 5 bases from V and 0 bases from J, with 17 bases between.

V usage is TRBV7-9 and J usage is TRBJ1-3, with D perhaps TRBD1 (5 bases). The CDR3 runs 15 residues. Germline V gene sequence: CDR1 SEHNR, CDR2 FQNEAQ (reference sequence). Between the trimmed V and J ends, which lost 5 bases and 2 bases, there was a span of 13 bases. The CDR3 bases are TGTGCCAGCAGCCCCAAAGGGGCCGCTGGAAACACCATATATTTT. As protein: CASSPKGAAGNTIYF.

V usage is TRBV12-3 or TRBV12-4 and J usage is TRBJ2-5; TRBD1 agrees at 7 bases. This CDR3 is built from 15 residues. V trimming: 7 bases; J trimming: 7 bases; junction bases outside the gene matches: 15. The CDR3 region has the DNA TGTGCCAGCACCCAGACAGGGTTAGGGCGTGGGACCCAGTACTTC. Its protein product is CASTQTGLGRGTQYF.

Many counts were recorded for this clonotype. The V call is TRBV6-1, the J call TRBJ2-2; D uncertain. CDR3 length: 13 amino acids. V dropped 6 bases and J dropped 4 bases, with 9 bases sitting between them. Germline V gene data show CDR1 as MNHNS and CDR2 as SASEGT. The CDR3 is CASRLVSTGELFF. CDR3 bases: TGTGCCAGCAGGCTTGTCTCCACCGGGGAGCTGTTTTTT.